The rows below give T cell receptor beta chains drawn from one sample of a study of Ad26.COV2.S vaccination and SARS-CoV-2 variants. Sequencing was performed with immunoSEQ multiplex PCR; in TCRdb, only in-frame clones are kept and a portion is missing. This sample yields a few hundred thousand clones, of which around 91% are seen a single time; under 4.5% belongs to the top ten. The sequenced sample was peripheral blood, obtained in a trial of Ad26.COV2.S vaccine versus placebo. The receptors shown here come from a person aged 18-65 years who received the Ad26.COV2.S COVID-19 vaccine or a placebo. CDR3s include the opening cysteine and the closing phenylalanine or tryptophan.

V gene,CDR3 length,CDR3 protein
TRBV6-2/TRBV6-3,15,CASSWGAGGSEEQFF
TRBV15,15,CATSRDIGAGNEQFF
TRBV6-5,15,CASRRDRGEDTEAFF
TRBV12-3/TRBV12-4,12,CASSFRGNGYTF
TRBV29-1,15,CSVEDLLAGEREQYF
TRBV4-3,16,CASSQDWPQNTGELFF
TRBV7-2,13,CASSLGPTDTQYF
TRBV6-5,13,CASSPDRLYGYTF
TRBV30,16,CAWSASRGDYKNEQFF
TRBV6-2/TRBV6-3,15,CASSSGLPAWETQYF
TRBV28,13,CASSFGLTYEQYF
TRBV6-2/TRBV6-3,15,CASSQGQTLAYEQYF
TRBV6-4,16,CASSQTGPRGHNEQFF
TRBV18,15,CASSPQEGYTGELFF
TRBV9,13,CASSVQESYEQYF
TRBV19,14,CASSTLAGGAEQYF
TRBV2,15,CASSERRTSTDTQYF
TRBV19,14,CASSSQVSTDTQYF
TRBV4-1,13,CASSSDRANEQFF
TRBV12-5,13,CASGLGVADTQYF
TRBV3-1/TRBV3-2,16,CASSHGSGRADNEQFF
TRBV9,13,CASSGSLVETQYF
TRBV5-6,15,CASSLGLAAEYEQYF
TRBV12-3/TRBV12-4,12,CASSRQGYGYTF
TRBV7-9,11,CASSLGTEAFF
TRBV29-1,14,CSVEVDVGRDEQFF
TRBV10-3,15,CAISEGQAGSDEQFF
TRBV5-1,13,CASSLDGVGEQFF
TRBV24-1,14,CATSETGGLETQYF
TRBV28,11,CASTGYTEAFF
TRBV28,12,CASSTGRTEAFF
TRBV9,14,CASSDGGRFNEQFF
TRBV6-1,15,CASSEADRVPYEQYF
TRBV6-5,16,CASSYSIDRESEKLFF
TRBV7-9,17,CASSPPGLAGGYNEQFF
TRBV12-5,15,CASAPGLAEIYEQYF
TRBV7-2,16,CASSLVREAPYNEQFF
TRBV28,14,CASSVRAGIGTIYF
TRBV15,14,CATRVDRWSQPQHF
TRBV27,15,CASSFSGTGRNEQFF
TRBV9,14,CASSVGGANTEAFF
TRBV3-1/TRBV3-2,14,CASSQGAGLETQYF
TRBV7-9,12,CASSSVIYEQYF
TRBV30,13,CAWSQSPLNEQFF
TRBV6-2/TRBV6-3,17,CASSNPSASGRADTQYF
TRBV6-1,12,CASSEDGLNAFF